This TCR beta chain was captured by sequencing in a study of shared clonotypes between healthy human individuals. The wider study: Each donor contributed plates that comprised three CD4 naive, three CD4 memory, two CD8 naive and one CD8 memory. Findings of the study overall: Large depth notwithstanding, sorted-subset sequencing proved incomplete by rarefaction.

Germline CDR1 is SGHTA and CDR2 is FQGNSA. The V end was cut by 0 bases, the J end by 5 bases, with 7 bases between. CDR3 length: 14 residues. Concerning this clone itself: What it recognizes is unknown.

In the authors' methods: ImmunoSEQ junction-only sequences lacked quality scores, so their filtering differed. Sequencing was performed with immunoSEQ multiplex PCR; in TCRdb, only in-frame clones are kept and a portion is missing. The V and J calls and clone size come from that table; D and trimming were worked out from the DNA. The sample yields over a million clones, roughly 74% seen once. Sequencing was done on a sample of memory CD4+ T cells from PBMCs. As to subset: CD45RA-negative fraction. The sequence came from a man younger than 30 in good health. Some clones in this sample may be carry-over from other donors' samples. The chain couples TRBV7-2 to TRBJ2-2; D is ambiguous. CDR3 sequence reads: CASSLAVATGELFF. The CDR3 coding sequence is TGTGCCAGCAGCTTAGCCGTCGCAACCGGGGAGCTGTTTTTT.